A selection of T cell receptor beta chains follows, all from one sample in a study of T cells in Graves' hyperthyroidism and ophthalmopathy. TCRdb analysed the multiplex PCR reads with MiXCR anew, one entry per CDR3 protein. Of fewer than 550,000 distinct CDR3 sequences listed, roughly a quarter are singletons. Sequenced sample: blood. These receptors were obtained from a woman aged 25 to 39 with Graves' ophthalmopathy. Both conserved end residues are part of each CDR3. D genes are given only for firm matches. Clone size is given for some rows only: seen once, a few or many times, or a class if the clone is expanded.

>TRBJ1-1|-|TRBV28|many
CASSLTMDTEAFF
TGTGCCAGCAGTTTAACCATGGACACTGAAGCTTTCTTT
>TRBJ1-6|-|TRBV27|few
CASSNRESNSPLHF
TGTGCCAGCAGTAACAGGGAGTCAAATTCACCCCTCCACTTT
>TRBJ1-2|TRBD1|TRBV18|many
CASSAGQGVEGYTF
TGTGCCAGCTCAGCCGGACAGGGGGTTGAGGGCTACACCTTC
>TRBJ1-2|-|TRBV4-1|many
CASSPQGRLDYGYTF
TGCGCCAGCAGCCCCCAGGGGCGCCTTGACTATGGCTACACCTTC
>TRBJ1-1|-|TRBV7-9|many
CASSLWRNNTEAFF
TGTGCCAGCAGCTTATGGCGGAATAACACTGAAGCTTTCTTT
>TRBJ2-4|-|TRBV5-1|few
CASSLVVGAKNIQYF
TGCGCCAGCAGCTTGGTAGTGGGGGCCAAAAACATTCAGTACTTC
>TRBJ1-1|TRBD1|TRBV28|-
CASTLPLRGRLTEAFF
TGTGCCAGCACCTTACCTTTGAGGGGGCGCTTAACTGAAGCTTTCTTT
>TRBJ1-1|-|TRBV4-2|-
CASSQVAGENTEAFF
TGTGCCTCAAGCCAGGTAGCAGGGGAAAACACTGAGGCTTTCTTT
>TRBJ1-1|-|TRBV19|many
CASSIPTRNTEAFF
TGTGCCAGTAGTATACCTACGAGGAACACTGAAGCTTTCTTT
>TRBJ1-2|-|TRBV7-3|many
CASSLRVKKEVYGYTF
TGTGCCAGCAGCTTAAGGGTCAAAAAGGAGGTCTATGGCTACACCTTC
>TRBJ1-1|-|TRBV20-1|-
CSARGDTRNTEAFF
TGCAGTGCTAGAGGGGACACTAGAAACACTGAAGCTTTCTTT
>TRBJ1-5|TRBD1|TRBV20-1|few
CSALRDRAQQPQHF
TGCAGTGCTCTCCGGGACAGGGCACAGCAGCCCCAGCATTTT
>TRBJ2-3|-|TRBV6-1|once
CASSEAGGTDTQYF
TGTGCCAGCAGTGAAGCGGGTGGCACAGATACGCAGTATTTT
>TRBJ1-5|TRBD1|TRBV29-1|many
CSVEDRVYSNQPQHF
TGCAGCGTTGAGGACAGGGTATATAGCAATCAGCCCCAGCATTTT
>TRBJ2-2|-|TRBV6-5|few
CASSYSRENTGELFF
TGTGCCAGCAGTTACTCGAGGGAAAACACCGGGGAGCTGTTTTTT
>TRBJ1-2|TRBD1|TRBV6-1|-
CASSEAGQGSLRGYTF
TGTGCCAGCAGTGAAGCGGGACAGGGATCTTTACGTGGCTACACCTTC
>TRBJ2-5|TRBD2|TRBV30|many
CAWSVVAGEETQYF
TGTGCCTGGAGTGTGGTAGCGGGGGAAGAGACCCAGTACTTC
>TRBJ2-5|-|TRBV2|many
CASKEGGETQYF
TGTGCCAGCAAGGAAGGAGGGGAGACCCAGTACTTC
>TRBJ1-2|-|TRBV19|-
CASSIRQGSSGYTF
TGTGCCAGTAGTATACGCCAGGGGTCGTCTGGCTACACCTTC
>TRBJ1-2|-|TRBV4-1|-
CASSQADSLYGYTF
TGCGCCAGCAGCCAAGCTGACAGCCTCTATGGCTACACCTTC
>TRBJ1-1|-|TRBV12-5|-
CASGLVRGSPTEAFF
TGTGCTAGTGGTTTGGTACGAGGCAGCCCCACTGAAGCTTTCTTT
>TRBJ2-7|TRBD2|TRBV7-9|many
CASSRGDGSYYEQYF
TGTGCCAGCAGCCGGGGGGATGGATCTTACTACGAGCAGTACTTC
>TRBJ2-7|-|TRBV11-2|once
CASSLQLDFSYEQYF
TGTGCCAGCAGCTTACAACTAGATTTCTCCTACGAGCAGTACTTC
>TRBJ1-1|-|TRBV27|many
CASSLTLAENTEAFF
TGTGCCAGCAGTTTAACCTTGGCGGAGAACACTGAAGCTTTCTTT
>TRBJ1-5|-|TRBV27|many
CASGNGEQPQHF
TGTGCCAGCGGTAATGGTGAACAGCCCCAGCATTTT
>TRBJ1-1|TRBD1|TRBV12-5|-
CASAVPTGRSEAFF
TGTGCTAGTGCCGTACCGACAGGGAGGTCTGAAGCTTTCTTT
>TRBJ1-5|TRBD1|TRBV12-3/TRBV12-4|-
CASSSYRDRGRINQPQHF
TGTGCCAGCAGCTCATACCGGGACAGGGGACGAATCAATCAGCCCCAGCATTTT
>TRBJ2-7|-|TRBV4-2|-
CASSQEAGYNEQYF
TGTGCCAGCAGCCAAGAAGCGGGTTACAACGAGCAGTACTTC
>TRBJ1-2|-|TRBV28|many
CASSRPGQLGYTF
TGTGCCAGCAGCCGCCCGGGACAACTAGGCTACACCTTC
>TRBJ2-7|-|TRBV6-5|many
CTSSSPGLSSYEQYF
TGTACCAGCAGTTCGCCGGGACTGAGCTCCTACGAGCAGTACTTC
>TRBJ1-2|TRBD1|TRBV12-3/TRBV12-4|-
CASSLRGQANLDGYTF
TGTGCCAGCAGTTTGAGGGGGCAGGCTAACTTGGATGGCTACACCTTC
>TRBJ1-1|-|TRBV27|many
CASSSHDGWNTEAFF
TGTGCCAGCAGTTCCCATGACGGATGGAACACTGAAGCTTTCTTT
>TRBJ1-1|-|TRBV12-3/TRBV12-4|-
CASSLGGTTEASF
TGTGCCAGCAGCTTAGGAGGGACCACTGAAGCTTCCTTT
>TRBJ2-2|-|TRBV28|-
CASNTPGLYTGELFF
TGTGCCAGCAATACTCCGGGACTCTACACCGGGGAGCTGTTTTTT
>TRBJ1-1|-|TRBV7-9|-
CASTSGTLGEAFF
TGTGCCAGCACCTCCGGGACATTGGGTGAAGCTTTCTTT
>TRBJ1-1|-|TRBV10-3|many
CAIGTRGTEAFF
TGTGCCATCGGGACAAGAGGGACTGAAGCTTTCTTT
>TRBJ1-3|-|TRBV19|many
CASRRPQGTAGNTIYF
TGTGCCAGCCGGCGACCCCAAGGGACGGCTGGAAACACCATATATTTT
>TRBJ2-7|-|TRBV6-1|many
CASSDIGLSYEQYF
TGTGCCAGCAGTGATATCGGACTCTCCTACGAGCAGTACTTC
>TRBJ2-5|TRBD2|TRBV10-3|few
CAISPGTRGETQYF
TGTGCCATCAGTCCGGGGACTAGGGGAGAGACCCAGTACTTC
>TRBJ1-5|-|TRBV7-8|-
CASSLAAASNQPQHF
TGTGCCAGCAGCTTAGCTGCAGCGAGTAATCAGCCCCAGCATTTT
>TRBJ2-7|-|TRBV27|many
CASSFGGRRSYEQYF
TGTGCCAGCAGTTTCGGGGGTAGACGTTCCTACGAGCAGTACTTC